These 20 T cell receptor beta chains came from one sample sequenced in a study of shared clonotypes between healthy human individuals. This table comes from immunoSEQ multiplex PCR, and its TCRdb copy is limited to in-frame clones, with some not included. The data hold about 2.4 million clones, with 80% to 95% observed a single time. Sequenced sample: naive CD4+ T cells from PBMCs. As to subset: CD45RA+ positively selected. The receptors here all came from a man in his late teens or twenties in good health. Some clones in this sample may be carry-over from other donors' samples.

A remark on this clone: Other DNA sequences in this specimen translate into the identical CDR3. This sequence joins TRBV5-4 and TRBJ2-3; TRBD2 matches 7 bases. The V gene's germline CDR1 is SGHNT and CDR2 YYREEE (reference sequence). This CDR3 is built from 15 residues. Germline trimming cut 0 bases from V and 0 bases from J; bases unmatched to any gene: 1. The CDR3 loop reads CASSLAGGSTDTQYF. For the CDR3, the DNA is TGTGCCAGCAGCTTGGCGGGAGGAAGCACAGATACGCAGTATTTT.

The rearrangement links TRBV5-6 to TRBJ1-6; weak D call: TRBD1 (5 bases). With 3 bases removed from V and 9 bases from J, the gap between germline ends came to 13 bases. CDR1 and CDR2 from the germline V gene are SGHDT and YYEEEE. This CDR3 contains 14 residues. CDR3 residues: CASSSRQSTSPLHF. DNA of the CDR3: TGTGCCAGCAGCTCTCGACAGAGCACTTCACCCCTCCACTTT.

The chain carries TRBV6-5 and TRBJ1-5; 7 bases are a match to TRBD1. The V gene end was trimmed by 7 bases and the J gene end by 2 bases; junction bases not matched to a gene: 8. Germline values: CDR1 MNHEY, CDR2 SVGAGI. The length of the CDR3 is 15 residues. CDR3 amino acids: CASTLGGWGNQPQHF. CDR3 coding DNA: TGTGCCAGCACGCTAGGGGGCTGGGGCAATCAGCCCCAGCATTTT.

DNA of the CDR3: TGTGCCAGCAGTGAATGGACTAGCGGCCAAGAATACAATGAGCAGTTCTTC. Its protein product is CASSEWTSGQEYNEQFF. J is TRBJ2-1 and V is TRBV27; 10 bases line up with TRBD2. The CDR3 is 17 residues long. The trim removed 5 bases at V and 4 bases at J, leaving 11 bases unmatched. Germline V gene sequence: CDR1 MNHEY, CDR2 SMNVEV (reference sequence).

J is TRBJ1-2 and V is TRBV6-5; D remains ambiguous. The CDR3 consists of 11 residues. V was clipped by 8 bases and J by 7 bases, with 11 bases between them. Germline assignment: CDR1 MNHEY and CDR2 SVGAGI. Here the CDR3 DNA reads TGTGCCAGCCATGGAAGCTCTGGCTACACCTTC. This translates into CASHGSSGYTF.

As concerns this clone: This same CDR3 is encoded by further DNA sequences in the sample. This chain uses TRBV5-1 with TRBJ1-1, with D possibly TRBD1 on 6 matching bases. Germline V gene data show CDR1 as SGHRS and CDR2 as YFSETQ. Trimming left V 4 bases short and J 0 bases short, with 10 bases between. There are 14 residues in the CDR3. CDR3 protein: CASSGQGLNTEAFF. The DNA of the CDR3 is TGCGCCAGCAGCGGTCAGGGGTTGAACACTGAAGCTTTCTTT.

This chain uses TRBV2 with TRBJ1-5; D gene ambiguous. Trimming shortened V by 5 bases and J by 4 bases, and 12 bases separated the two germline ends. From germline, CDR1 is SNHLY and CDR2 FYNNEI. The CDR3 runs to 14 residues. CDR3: CASSISLQNQPQHF. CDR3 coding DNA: TGTGCCAGCAGTATTAGTTTGCAGAATCAGCCCCAGCATTTT. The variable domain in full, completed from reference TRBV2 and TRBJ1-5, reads EPEVTQTPSHQVTQMGQEVILRCVPISNHLYFYWYRQILGQKVEFLVSFYNNEISEKSEIFDDQFSVERPDGSNFTLKIRSTKLEDSAMYFCASSISLQNQPQHFGDGTRLSIL.

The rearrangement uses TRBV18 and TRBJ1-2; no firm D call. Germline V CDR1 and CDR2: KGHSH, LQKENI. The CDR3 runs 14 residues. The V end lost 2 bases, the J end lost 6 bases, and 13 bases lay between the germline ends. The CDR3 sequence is CASSPTSEGNGYTF. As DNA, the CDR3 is TGTGCCAGCTCACCAACCTCGGAGGGTAATGGCTACACCTTC.

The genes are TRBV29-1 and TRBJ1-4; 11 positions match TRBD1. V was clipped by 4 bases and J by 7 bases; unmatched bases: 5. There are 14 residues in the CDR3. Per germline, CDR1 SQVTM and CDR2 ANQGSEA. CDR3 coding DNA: TGCAGCGTTGTTGATGGGACAGGGGGTGAAAAACTGTTTTTT. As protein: CSVVDGTGGEKLFF.

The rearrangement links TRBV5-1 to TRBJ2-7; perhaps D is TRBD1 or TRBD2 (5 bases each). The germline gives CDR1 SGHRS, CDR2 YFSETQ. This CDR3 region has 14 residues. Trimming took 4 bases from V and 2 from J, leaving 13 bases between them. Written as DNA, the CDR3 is TGCGCCAGCAGCAATGGGGGTAGAGCCTACGAGCAGTACTTC. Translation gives CASSNGGRAYEQYF.

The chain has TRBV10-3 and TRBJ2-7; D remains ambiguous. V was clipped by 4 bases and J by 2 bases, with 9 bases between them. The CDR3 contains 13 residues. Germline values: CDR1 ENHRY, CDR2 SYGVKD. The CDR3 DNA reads TGTGCCATCAGTGGATCCGATGCCTACGAGCAGTACTTC. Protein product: CAISGSDAYEQYF.

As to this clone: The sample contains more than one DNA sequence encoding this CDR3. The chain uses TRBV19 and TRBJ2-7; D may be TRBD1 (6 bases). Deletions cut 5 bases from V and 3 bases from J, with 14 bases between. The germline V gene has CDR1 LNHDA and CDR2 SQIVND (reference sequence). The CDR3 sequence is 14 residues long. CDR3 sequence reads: CASSLQGRGYEQYF. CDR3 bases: TGTGCCAGTAGTCTACAAGGCAGGGGCTACGAGCAGTACTTC.

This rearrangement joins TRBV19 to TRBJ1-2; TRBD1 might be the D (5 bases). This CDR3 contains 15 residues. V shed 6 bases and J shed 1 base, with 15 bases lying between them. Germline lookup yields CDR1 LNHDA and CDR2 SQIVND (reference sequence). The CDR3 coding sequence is TGTGCCAGTAGCCGCCGGGACGGATATAACTATGGCTACACCTTC. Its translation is CASSRRDGYNYGYTF.

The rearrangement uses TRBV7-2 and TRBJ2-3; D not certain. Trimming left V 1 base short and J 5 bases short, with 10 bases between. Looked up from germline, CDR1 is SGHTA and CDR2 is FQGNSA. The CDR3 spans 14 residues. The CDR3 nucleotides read TGTGCCAGCAGCTTAGTTGCTGTCGAAGATACGCAGTATTTT. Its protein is CASSLVAVEDTQYF. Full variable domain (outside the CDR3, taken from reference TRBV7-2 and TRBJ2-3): GAGVSQSPSNKVTEKGKDVELRCDPISGHTALYWYRQSLGQGLEFLIYFQGNSAPDKSGLPSDRFSAERTGGSVSTLTIQRTQQEDSAVYLCASSLVAVEDTQYFGPGTRLTVL.

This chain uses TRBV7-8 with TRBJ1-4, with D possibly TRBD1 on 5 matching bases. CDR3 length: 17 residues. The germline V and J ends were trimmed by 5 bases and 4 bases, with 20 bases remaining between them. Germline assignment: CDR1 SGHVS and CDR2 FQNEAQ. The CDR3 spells CASSPGGGERFNEKLFF. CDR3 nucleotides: TGTGCCAGCAGCCCGGGTGGGGGAGAGAGGTTTAATGAAAAACTGTTTTTT. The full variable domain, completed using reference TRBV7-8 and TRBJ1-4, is GAGVSQSPRYKVAKRGQDVALRCDPISGHVSLFWYQQALGQGPEFLTYFQNEAQLDKSGLPSDRFFAERPEGSVSTLKIQRTQQEDSAVYLCASSPGGGERFNEKLFFGSGTQLSVL.

The CDR3: CASSVLETRGEEQYF. CDR3 sequence (DNA): TGTGCCAGCAGCGTATTGGAGACAAGGGGGGAGGAGCAGTACTTC. This chain joins TRBV9 and TRBJ2-7; D may correspond to TRBD1 or TRBD2 (6 bases each). The germline V gene has CDR1 SGDLS and CDR2 YYNGEE. The ends were cut back, 1 base at V and 7 bases at J, with 18 bases in the middle. This CDR3 is built from 15 residues.

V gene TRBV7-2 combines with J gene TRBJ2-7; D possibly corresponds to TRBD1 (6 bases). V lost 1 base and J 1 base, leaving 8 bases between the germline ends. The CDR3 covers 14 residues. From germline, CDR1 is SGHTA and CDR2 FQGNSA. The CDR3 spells CASSLDRASYEQYF. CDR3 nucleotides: TGTGCCAGCAGCTTAGACAGGGCGTCCTACGAGCAGTACTTC.

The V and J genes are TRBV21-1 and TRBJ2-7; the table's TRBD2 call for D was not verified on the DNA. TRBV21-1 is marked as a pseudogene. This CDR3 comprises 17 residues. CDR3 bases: TGTGCCAGCAGCAAAGCGCTTTCAGACTCCTCCTCCTACGAGCAGTACTTC. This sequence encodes CASSKALSDSSSYEQYF.

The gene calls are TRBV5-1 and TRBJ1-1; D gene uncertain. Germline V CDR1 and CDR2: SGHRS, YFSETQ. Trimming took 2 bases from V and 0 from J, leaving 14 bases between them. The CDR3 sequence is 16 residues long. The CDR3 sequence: CASSLAGSTVNTEAFF. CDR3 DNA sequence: TGCGCCAGCAGCTTAGCCGGGTCCACCGTGAACACTGAAGCTTTCTTT.

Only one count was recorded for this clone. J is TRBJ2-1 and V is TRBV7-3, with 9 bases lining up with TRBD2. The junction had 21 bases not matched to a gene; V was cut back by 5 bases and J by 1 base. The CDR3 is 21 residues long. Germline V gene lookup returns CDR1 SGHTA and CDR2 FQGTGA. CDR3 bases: TGTGCCAGCAGCCCCGCGGGGGGGGCCCCCTCGGCGGGAGGTTCCTACAATGAGCAGTTCTTC. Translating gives CASSPAGGAPSAGGSYNEQFF.